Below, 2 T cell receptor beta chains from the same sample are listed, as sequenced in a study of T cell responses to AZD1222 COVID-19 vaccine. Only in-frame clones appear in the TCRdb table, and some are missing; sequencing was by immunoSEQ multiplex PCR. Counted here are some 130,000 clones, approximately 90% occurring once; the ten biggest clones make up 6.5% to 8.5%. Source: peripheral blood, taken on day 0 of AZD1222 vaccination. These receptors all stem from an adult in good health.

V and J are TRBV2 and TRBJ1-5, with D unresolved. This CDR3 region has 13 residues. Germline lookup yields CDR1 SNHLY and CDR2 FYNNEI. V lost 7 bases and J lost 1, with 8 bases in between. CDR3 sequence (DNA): TGTGCCAGCAAGCGGGAAAGCAATCAGCCCCAGCATTTT. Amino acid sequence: CASKRESNQPQHF.

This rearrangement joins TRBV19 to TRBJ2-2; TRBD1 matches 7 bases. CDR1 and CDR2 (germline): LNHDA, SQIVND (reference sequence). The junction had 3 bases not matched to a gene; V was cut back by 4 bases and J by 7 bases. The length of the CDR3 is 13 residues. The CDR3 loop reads CASSTTGFGELFF. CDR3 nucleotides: TGTGCCAGTAGTACGACAGGGTTCGGGGAGCTGTTTTTT.